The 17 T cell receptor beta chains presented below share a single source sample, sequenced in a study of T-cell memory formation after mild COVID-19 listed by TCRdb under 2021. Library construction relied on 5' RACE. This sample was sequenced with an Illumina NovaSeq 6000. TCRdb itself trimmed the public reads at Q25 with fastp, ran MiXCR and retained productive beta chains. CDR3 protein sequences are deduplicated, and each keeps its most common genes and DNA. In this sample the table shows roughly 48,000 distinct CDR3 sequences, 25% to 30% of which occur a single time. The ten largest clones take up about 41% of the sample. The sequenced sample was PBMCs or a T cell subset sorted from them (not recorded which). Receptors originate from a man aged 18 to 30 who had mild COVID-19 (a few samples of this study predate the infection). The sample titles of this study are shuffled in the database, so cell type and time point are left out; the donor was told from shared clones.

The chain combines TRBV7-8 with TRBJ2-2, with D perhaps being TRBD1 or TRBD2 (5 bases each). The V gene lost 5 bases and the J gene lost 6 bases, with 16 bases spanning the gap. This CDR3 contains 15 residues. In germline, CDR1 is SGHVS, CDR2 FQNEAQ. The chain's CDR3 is CASSQASGPAGELFF. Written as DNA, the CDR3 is TGTGCCAGCAGCCAAGCATCGGGGCCGGCCGGGGAGCTGTTTTTT.

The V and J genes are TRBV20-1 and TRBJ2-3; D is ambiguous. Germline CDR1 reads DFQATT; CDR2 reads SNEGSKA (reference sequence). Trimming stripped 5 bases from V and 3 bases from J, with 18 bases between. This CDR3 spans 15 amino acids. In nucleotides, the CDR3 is TGCAGTGCTCGATTCGGACCACCGTTTACAGATACGCAGTATTTT. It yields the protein CSARFGPPFTDTQYF.

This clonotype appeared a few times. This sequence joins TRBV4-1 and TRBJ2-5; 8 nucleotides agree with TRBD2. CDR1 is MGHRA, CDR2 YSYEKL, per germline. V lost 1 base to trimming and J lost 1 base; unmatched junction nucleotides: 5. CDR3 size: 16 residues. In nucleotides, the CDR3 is TGCGCCAGCAGCCAAGTAGCGGGGCAAGGCCAAGAGACCCAGTACTTC. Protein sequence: CASSQVAGQGQETQYF.

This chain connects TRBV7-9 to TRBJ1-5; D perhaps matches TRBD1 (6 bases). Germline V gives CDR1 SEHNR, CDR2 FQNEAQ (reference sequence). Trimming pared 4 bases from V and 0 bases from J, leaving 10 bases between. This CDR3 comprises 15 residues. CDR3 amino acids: CASSSGQYSNQPQHF. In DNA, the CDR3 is TGTGCCAGCAGCTCCGGACAGTATAGCAATCAGCCCCAGCATTTT.

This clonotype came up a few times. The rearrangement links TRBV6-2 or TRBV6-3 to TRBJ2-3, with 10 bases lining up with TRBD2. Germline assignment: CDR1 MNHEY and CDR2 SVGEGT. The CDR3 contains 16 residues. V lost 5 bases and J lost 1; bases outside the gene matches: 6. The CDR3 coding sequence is TGTGCCAGCAGTGAACGGACTAGCGGCGGCACAGATACGCAGTATTTT. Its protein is CASSERTSGGTDTQYF.

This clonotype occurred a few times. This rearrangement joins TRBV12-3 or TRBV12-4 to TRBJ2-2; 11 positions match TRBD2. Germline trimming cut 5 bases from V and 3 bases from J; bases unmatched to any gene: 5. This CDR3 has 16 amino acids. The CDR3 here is CASSPRSGGDTGELFF. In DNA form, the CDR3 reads TGTGCCAGCAGTCCCCGTAGCGGGGGGGACACCGGGGAGCTGTTTTTT.

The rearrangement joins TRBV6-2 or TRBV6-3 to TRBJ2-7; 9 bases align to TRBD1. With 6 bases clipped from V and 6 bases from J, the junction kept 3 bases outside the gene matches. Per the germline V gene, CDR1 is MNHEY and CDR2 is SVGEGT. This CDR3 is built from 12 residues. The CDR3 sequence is CASSYRGREQYV. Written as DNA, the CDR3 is TGTGCCAGCAGCTACAGGGGGCGCGAGCAGTACGTC.

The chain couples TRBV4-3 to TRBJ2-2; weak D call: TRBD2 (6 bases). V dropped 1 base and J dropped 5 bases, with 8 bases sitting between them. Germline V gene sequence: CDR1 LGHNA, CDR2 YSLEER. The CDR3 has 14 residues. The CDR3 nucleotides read TGCGCCAGCAGCCAAGGTCGGGGGACCGGGGAGCTGTTTTTT. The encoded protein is CASSQGRGTGELFF.

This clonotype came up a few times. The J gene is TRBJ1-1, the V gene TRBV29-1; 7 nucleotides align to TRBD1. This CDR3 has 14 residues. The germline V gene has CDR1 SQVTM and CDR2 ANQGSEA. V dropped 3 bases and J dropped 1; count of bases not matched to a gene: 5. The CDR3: CSVEWGTENTEAFF. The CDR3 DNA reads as TGCAGCGTTGAGTGGGGGACAGAGAACACTGAAGCTTTCTTT.

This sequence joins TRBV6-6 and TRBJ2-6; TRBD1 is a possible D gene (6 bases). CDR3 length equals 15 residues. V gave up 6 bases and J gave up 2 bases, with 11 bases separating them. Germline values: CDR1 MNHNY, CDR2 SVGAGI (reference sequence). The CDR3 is CASSDGGTGANVLTF. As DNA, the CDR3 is TGTGCCAGCAGCGATGGGGGCACTGGGGCCAACGTCCTGACTTTC.

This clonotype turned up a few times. Here the CDR3 DNA reads TGTGCCAGCAGCTTCGGACAGTCTAATGAGCAGTTCTTC. Its translation: CASSFGQSNEQFF. V is TRBV6-2 or TRBV6-3 and J is TRBJ2-1, with D perhaps TRBD1 (6 bases). This CDR3 has 13 amino acids. V was pared by 6 bases and J by 7 bases, with 13 bases between. The germline CDR1 and CDR2 sequences are MNHEY and SVGEGT.

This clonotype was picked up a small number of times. CDR3 amino acids: CSASLSGGRDYNEQFF. CDR3 DNA: TGCAGTGCTAGCCTTAGCGGGGGCCGGGACTACAATGAGCAGTTCTTC. The gene calls are TRBV20-1 and TRBJ2-1; TRBD2 agrees at 9 bases. Germline V lookup: CDR1 DFQATT, CDR2 SNEGSKA (reference sequence). V was clipped by 3 bases and J by 3 bases; unmatched bases: 9. This CDR3 is 16 amino acids long.

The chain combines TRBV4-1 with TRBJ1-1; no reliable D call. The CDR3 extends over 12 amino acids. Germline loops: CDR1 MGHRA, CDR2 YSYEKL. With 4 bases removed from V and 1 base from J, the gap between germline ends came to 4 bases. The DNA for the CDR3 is TGCGCCAGCAGCCGACAGAACACTGAAGCTTTCTTT. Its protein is CASSRQNTEAFF.

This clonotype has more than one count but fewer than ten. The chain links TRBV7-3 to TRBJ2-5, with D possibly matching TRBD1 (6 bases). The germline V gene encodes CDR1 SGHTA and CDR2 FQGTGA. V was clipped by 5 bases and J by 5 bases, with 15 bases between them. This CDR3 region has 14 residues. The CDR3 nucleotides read TGTGCCAGCAGCCCCACAGCAGGGGAGGAGACCCAGTACTTC. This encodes CASSPTAGEETQYF.

The CDR3 DNA reads as TGCGCCAGCAGCCAAGTTAGCGGGGGGGCAAATACGCAGTATTTT. Translated, it gives CASSQVSGGANTQYF. The chain combines TRBV4-1 with TRBJ2-3; 11 bases map to TRBD2. Germline V lookup: CDR1 MGHRA, CDR2 YSYEKL. There are 15 residues in the CDR3. J lost 7 bases, V lost 1 base, and 4 bases had no gene match.

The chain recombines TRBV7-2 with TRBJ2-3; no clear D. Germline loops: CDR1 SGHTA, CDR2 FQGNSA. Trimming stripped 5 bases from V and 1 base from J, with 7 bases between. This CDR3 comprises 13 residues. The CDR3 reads CASSPWGTDTQYF. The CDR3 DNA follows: TGTGCCAGCAGCCCCTGGGGCACAGATACGCAGTATTTT.

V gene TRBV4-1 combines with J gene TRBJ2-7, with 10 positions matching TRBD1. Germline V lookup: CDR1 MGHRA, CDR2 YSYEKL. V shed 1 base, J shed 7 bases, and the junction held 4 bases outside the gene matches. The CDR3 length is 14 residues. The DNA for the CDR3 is TGCGCCAGCAGCCAAGGACAGGGGGCGTGGGAGCAGTACTTC. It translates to CASSQGQGAWEQYF.